This T cell receptor beta chain was sequenced in a study of T-cell reconstitution after alpha-beta-depleted transplantation in children. CDR1 DFQATT and CDR2 SNEGSKA come from the germline V gene (reference sequence). The CDR3 runs 15 residues. V was trimmed by 1 base and J by 0 bases, leaving 9 bases between them. It was with unique molecular identifiers that the TCRbeta library was prepared. In TCRdb, the PCR reads were re-called with MiXCR into one record per CDR3 protein. The sample yields roughly 280,000 distinct CDR3 sequences, 11% seen once. This clonotype was seen at least ten times. The chain recombines TRBV20-1 with TRBJ2-2; D gene ambiguous. Sequences were derived from peripheral blood, sampled 180 days after TCRalphabeta/CD19-depleted stem cell transplant. This TCR derives from a male patient between 2 and 9 years old who had a stem cell transplant for chronic granulomatous disease, so the T cells may come from the graft donor. CDR3 sequence reads: CSARGNSANTGELFF. In DNA form, the CDR3 reads TGCAGTGCTAGAGGAAATAGTGCGAACACCGGGGAGCTGTTTTTT.